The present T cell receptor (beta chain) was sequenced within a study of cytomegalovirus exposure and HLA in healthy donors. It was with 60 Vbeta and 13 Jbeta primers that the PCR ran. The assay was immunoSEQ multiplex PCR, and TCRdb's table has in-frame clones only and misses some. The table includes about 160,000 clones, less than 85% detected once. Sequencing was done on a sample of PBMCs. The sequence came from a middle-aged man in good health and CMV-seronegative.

DNA for the CDR3: TGTGCCATCAGAGCAGGGGGCGCGTGGGGGGCTTTCTTT. It codes for CAIRAGGAWGAFF. This chain connects TRBV10-3 to TRBJ1-1, with 8 positions matching TRBD1. Trimming took 6 bases from V and 11 from J; bases not matched to a gene: 11. Germline CDR1 reads ENHRY; CDR2 reads SYGVKD. The CDR3 totals 13 residues.